This T cell receptor (beta chain) emerged from a study of identical twins. J was trimmed by 2 bases and V by 1 base; bases with no gene match: 10. The CDR3 spans 17 residues. CDR1 and CDR2 from the germline V gene are MNHEY and SMNVEV (reference sequence). A note on this clonotype: Its antigen is as yet unknown.

Study-level points and caveats: It was possible that invariant MAIT and iNKT cells partly confounded the zero-insertion analyses. For monozygotic twins, models underestimated out-of-frame TCR alpha sharing.

A universal primer site was added by template switching, and unique molecular identifiers were carried by the cDNA. TCRdb re-derived calls from the 5' RACE reads in MiXCR, one entry per CDR3 protein. The data hold 1.5 million to 2 million distinct CDR3 sequences, with roughly a third observed a single time. Healthy Caucasians, and only they, were the donors. Material for sequencing was cord blood. This TCR was recovered from a newborn girl in good health. The V gene is TRBV27, the J gene TRBJ2-7; 8 bases line up with TRBD1. CDR3 DNA: TGTGCCAGCAGTTTATTTTGGGACAGGATCTCGCCCTACGAGCAGTACTTC. Translating it yields CASSLFWDRISPYEQYF.